This T cell receptor beta chain emerged from a study of blood T cell repertoires in COVID-19. Study as a whole: T cells, B-cell-depleted T cells, or PBMCs supplied cDNA or gDNA.

Original data processing: Counts of nucleated cells, estimated from reference gene primer amplification, were obtained. TCRdb's table, derived via immunoSEQ multiplex PCR, lists solely in-frame clones and lacks some. Clone size and V and J calls were adopted from that table, with D and trimming inferred from the DNA. Of about 480,000 clones in the sample, around 87% were seen once. The participants were between about 18 and 90 years old and came from roughly 24 US areas. The receptor was isolated from a middle-aged woman who had recovered from COVID-19. The specimen sequenced was PBMCs or T cells enriched from blood (not recorded which).

CDR3 residues: CASVRDSYQPQHF. The CDR3 DNA reads as TGTGCCAGTGTTCGGGATTCCTATCAGCCCCAGCATTTT. The chain uses TRBV2 and TRBJ1-5; D is unclear. The CDR3 consists of 13 residues. Per germline, CDR1 SNHLY and CDR2 FYNNEI. V lost 9 bases and J lost 5, with 14 bases in between.